The clone carrying this T cell receptor (beta chain) was recorded a few times. Its specificity is unknown. This specimen comes from a study of beta chain features in type 1 diabetes. Findings and limits, study-wide: HLA influence on TCRB rearrangement stayed unresolved here.

Germline V gives CDR1 SQVTM, CDR2 ANQGSEA. Deletions cut 7 bases from V and 3 bases from J, with 19 bases between. This CDR3 is built from 14 residues. Every bit of the isolated RNA underwent reverse transcription, so sequencing read expressed TCRB transcripts. Clones were sequenced by immunoSEQ multiplex PCR, and TCRdb holds only the in-frame ones, with some missing. Of hundreds of thousands of clones listed, approximately 70% are singletons. This receptor was identified in a young man in good health. The rearrangement links TRBV29-1 to TRBJ2-7, with D perhaps assigned TRBD1 or TRBD2 (5 bases each). Input material: naive CD4+ T cells from blood. The CDR3 spells CSARGTAGNYEQYF. CDR3 sequence (DNA): TGCAGCGCGAGGGGAACGGCCGGAAACTACGAGCAGTACTTC.